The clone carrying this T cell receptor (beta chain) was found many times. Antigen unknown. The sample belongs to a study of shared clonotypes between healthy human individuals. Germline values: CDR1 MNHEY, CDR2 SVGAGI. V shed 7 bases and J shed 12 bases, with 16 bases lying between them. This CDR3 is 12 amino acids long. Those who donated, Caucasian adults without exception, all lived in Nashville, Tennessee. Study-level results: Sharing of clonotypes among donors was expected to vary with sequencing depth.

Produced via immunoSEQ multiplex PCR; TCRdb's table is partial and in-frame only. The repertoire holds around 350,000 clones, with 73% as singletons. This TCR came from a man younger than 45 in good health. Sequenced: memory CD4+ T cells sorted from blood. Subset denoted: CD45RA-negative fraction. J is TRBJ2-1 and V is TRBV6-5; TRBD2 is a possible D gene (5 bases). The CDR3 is CASKSDAGVQFF. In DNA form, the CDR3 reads TGTGCCAGCAAATCTGACGCCGGGGTGCAGTTCTTC.